This paragraph covers one T cell receptor beta chain sequence. As yet, its antigen is unknown. TCRdb reprocessed the PCR reads with MiXCR, giving one entry per CDR3 protein. This table holds approximately 36,000 distinct CDR3 sequences, 36% found once. This entry comes from a study of vaccination and CD4 T cells after COVID-19. Study details: Investigators took post-vaccine samples a median 72 days after dose two, within a range of 14 to 241. The study's findings and limits: It was observed that, in convalescent patients, a median approximately 86% of reactive clones arose only post-vaccination.

Germline CDR1 reads MGHDK; CDR2 reads SYGVNS. This CDR3 is 14 amino acids long. V gave up 5 bases and J gave up 3 bases, with 12 bases separating them. Time point: late sampling 161 to 241 days after vaccination in a few convalescent patients. The V and J genes are TRBV25-1 and TRBJ2-3, with D tentatively TRBD2 (5 bases). The receptor was derived from a human donor who had recovered from COVID-19. Here the sequenced sample was CD4+ T cells from blood, taken about 7 months after SARS-CoV-2 vaccination. CDR3 region: CASSILAGTDTQYF. Here the CDR3 DNA reads TGTGCCAGCAGTATACTGGCGGGTACAGATACGCAGTATTTT.